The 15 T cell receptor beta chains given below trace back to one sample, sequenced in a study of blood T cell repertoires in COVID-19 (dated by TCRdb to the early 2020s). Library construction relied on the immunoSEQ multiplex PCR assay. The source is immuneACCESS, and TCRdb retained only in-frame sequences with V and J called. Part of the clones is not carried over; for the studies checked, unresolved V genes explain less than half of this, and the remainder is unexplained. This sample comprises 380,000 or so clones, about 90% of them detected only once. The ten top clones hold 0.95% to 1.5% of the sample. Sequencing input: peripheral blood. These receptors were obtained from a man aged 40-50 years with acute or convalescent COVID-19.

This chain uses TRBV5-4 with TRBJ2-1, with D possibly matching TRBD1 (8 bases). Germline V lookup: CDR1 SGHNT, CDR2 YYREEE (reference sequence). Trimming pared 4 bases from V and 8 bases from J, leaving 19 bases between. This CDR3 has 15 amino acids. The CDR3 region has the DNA TGTGCCAGCAGCGGTACAGGGGGGAGGGGGGATGAGCAGTTCTTC. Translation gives CASSGTGGRGDEQFF. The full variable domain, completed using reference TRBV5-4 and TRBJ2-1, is ETGVTQSPTHLIKTRGQQVTLRCSSQSGHNTVSWYQQALGQGPQFIFQYYREEENGRGNFPPRFSGLQFPNYSSELNVNALELDDSALYLCASSGTGGRGDEQFFGPGTRLTVL.

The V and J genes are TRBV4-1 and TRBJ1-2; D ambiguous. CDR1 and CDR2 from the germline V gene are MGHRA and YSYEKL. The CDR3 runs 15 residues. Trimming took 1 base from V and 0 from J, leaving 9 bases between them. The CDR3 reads CASSQAGAANYGYTF. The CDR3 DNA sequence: TGCGCCAGCAGCCAAGCGGGAGCCGCTAACTATGGCTACACCTTC.

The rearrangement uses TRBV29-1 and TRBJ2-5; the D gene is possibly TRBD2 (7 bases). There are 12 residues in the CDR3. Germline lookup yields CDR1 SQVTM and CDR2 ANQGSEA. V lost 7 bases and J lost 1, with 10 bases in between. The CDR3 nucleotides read TGCAGCGGGGGGGGCCTCCAAGAGACCCAGTACTTC. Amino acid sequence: CSGGGLQETQYF. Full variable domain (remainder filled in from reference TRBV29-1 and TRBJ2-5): SAVISQKPSRDICQRGTSLTIQCQVDSQVTMMFWYRQQPGQSLTLIATANQGSEATYESGFVIDKFPISRPNLTFSTLTVSNMSPEDSSIYLCSGGGLQETQYFGPGTRLLVL.

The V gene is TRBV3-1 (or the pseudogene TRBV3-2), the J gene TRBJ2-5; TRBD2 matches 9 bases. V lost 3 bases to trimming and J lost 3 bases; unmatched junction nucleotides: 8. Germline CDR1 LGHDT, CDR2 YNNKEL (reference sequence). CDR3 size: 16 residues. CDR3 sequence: CASSHRLTSGKETQYF. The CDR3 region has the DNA TGTGCCAGCAGCCATCGGCTGACTAGCGGTAAAGAGACCCAGTACTTC.

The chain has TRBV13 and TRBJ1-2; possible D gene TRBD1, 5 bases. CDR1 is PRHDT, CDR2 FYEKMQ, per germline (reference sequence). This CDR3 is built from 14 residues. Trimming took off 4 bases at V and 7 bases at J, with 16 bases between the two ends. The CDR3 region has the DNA TGTGCCAGCAGCTGGACGAACCGGAGGGGTGGCTACACCTTC. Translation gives CASSWTNRRGGYTF. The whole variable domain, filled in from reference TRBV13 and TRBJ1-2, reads AAGVIQSPRHLIKEKRETATLKCYPIPRHDTVYWYQQGPGQDPQFLISFYEKMQSDKGSIPDRFSAQQFSDYHSELNMSSLELGDSALYFCASSWTNRRGGYTFGSGTRLTVV.

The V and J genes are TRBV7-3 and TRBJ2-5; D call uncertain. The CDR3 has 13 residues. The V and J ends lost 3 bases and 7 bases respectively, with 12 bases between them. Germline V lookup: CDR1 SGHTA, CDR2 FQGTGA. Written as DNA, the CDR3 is TGTGCCAGCAGCTTTGACCGGCGAGGGACCCAGTACTTC. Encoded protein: CASSFDRRGTQYF.

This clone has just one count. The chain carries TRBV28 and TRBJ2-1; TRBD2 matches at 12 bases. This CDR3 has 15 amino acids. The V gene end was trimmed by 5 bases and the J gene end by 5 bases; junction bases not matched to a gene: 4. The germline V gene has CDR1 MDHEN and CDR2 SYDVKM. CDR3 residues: CASSMTSGGHNEQFF. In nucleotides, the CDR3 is TGTGCCAGCAGTATGACTAGCGGGGGCCACAATGAGCAGTTCTTC.

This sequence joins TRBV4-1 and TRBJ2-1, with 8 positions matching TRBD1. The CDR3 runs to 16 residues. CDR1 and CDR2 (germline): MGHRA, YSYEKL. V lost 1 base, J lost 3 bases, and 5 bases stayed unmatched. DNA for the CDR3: TGCGCCAGCAGCCAAGCGCAGGGGGCGTACTACAATGAGCAGTTCTTC. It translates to CASSQAQGAYYNEQFF.

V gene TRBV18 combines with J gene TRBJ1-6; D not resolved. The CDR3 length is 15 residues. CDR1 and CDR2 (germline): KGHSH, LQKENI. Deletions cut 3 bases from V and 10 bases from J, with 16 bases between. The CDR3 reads CASSPSTLVDSPLHF. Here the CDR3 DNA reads TGTGCCAGCTCACCGTCGACTCTTGTTGACTCACCCCTCCACTTT.

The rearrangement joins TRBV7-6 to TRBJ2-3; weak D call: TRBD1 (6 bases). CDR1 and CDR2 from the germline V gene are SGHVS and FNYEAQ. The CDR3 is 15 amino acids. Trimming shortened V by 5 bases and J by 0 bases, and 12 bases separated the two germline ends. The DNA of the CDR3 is TGTGCCAGCAGCGCCCGGGACATTAGCACAGATACGCAGTATTTT. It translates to CASSARDISTDTQYF.

CDR3 in DNA: TGTGCCACCAGTGGTACAGGGGCTCAGAGGGTCACCGGGGAGCTGTTTTTT. Translating gives CATSGTGAQRVTGELFF. The chain couples TRBV24-1 to TRBJ2-2; 7 bases match TRBD1. Losses at the gene ends were 5 bases for V and 4 bases for J; bases not matched to a gene: 12. Germline V gene data show CDR1 as KGHDR and CDR2 as SFDVKD. The CDR3 contains 17 residues.

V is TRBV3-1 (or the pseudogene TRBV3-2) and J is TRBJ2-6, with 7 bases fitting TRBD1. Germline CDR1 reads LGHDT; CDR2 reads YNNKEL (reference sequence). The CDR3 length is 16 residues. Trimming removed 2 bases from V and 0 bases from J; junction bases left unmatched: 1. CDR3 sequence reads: CASSQNRGSGANVLTF. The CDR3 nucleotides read TGTGCCAGCAGCCAAAACAGGGGCTCTGGGGCCAACGTCCTGACTTTC.

The CDR3 sequence: CASSQEGGGDNSPLHF. DNA of the CDR3: TGTGCCAGCAGCCAAGAAGGCGGCGGAGATAATTCACCCCTCCACTTT. V is TRBV4-2 and J is TRBJ1-6; D is uncertain. Trimming pared 0 bases from V and 5 bases from J, leaving 11 bases between. This CDR3 contains 16 residues. Germline lookup yields CDR1 LGHNA and CDR2 YNFKEQ.

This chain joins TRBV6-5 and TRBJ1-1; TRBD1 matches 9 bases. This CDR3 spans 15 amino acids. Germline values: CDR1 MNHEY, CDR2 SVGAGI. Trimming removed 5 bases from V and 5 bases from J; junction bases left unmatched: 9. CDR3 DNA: TGTGCCAGCAGTAGAACCGGACAGGGGCGGACTGAAGCTTTCTTT. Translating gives CASSRTGQGRTEAFF.

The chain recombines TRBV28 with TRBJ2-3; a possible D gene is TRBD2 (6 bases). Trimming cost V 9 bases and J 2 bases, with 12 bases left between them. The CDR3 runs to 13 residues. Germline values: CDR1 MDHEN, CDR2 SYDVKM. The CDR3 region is CASLRGDTDTQYF. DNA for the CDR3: TGTGCCAGTCTGCGGGGAGACACAGATACGCAGTATTTT.